Each of the 25 T cell receptor beta chains below was sequenced from the same sample in a study of T-cell reconstitution after alpha-beta-depleted transplantation in children. For TCRbeta, the library was prepared with unique molecular identifiers. TCRdb used MiXCR to reprocess the PCR reads, holding one entry per CDR3 protein. The sample holds about 500,000 distinct CDR3 sequences; around 10% are singletons and the top ten take around 15%. The material sequenced was PBMCs, mostly from graft donor cells, taken 180 days after TCRalphabeta/CD19-depleted stem cell transplant. These receptors originate from a female patient aged 2-15 years who had a stem cell transplant for aplastic anemia, so the T cells may come from the graft donor.

The chain carries TRBV4-3 and TRBJ2-2; 11 bases match TRBD2. Trimming removed 1 base from V and 3 bases from J; junction bases left unmatched: 7. The V gene's germline CDR1 is LGHNA and CDR2 YSLEER. This CDR3 is built from 18 residues. The CDR3 DNA sequence: TGCGCCAGCAGCCAAGGTCCTAGCGGGAGGTTGGACACCGGGGAGCTGTTTTTT. Amino acids: CASSQGPSGRLDTGELFF.

This clonotype was recorded a few times. J is TRBJ2-1 and V is TRBV18; D call uncertain. The V and J ends lost 6 bases and 3 bases respectively, with 12 bases between them. CDR3 length: 14 amino acids. Germline V gene data show CDR1 as KGHSH and CDR2 as LQKENI. The CDR3: CASSLSAVYNEQFF. The CDR3 coding sequence is TGTGCCAGCTCTCTTAGTGCGGTCTACAATGAGCAGTTCTTC.

This clonotype was found many times. V and J are TRBV28 and TRBJ2-7; tentatively, D is TRBD2 (6 bases). The CDR3 is made up of 13 amino acids. The germline CDR1 and CDR2 sequences are MDHEN and SYDVKM. V was pared by 6 bases and J by 3 bases, with 12 bases between. CDR3 DNA: TGTGCCAGCAGCCCGGGGACTCTCTACGAGCAGTACTTC. Encoded protein: CASSPGTLYEQYF.

There are a few counts of this clonotype. The rearrangement uses TRBV12-3 or TRBV12-4 and TRBJ1-2; the D is unclear. V lost 5 bases and J 3 bases, leaving 10 bases between the germline ends. This CDR3 has 13 amino acids. The CDR3 DNA sequence: TGTGCCAGCAGTACCAGGTTCCACTATGGCTACACCTTC. Residues: CASSTRFHYGYTF.

This clonotype came up a few times. One end of the junction varies from germline; a read error may be responsible. The rearrangement uses TRBV12-3 or TRBV12-4 and TRBJ2-1; tentatively, D is TRBD2 (5 bases). The CDR3 spans 18 residues. The CDR3 sequence is CAISLAPVAPSSYNEQFF. The CDR3 DNA reads TGTGCCATCAGTTTAGCGCCTGTAGCGCCGAGCTCCTACAATGAGCAGTTCTTC.

This clonotype was counted ten times or more. This chain joins TRBV7-4 and TRBJ1-5; no clear D. This CDR3 is 14 amino acids long. V shed 1 base and J shed 2 bases, with 6 bases lying between them. Germline assignment: CDR1 SGHVT and CDR2 SQSDAQ. DNA for the CDR3: TGTGCCAGCAGCTTAGAGGTGGGCAATCAGCCCCAGCATTTT. Protein sequence: CASSLEVGNQPQHF.

V usage is TRBV6-2 or TRBV6-3 and J usage is TRBJ1-5, with D possibly matching TRBD1 (5 bases). This CDR3 has 15 amino acids. V was pared by 7 bases and J by 3 bases, with 16 bases between. Germline V gives CDR1 MNHEY, CDR2 SVGEGT. For the CDR3, the DNA is TGTGCCAGCAATGGGGGAGGGAAGGACAATCAGCCCCAGCATTTT. It translates to CASNGGGKDNQPQHF.

This clonotype was counted a few times. The chain recombines TRBV5-1 with TRBJ2-1; TRBD2 aligns across 7 bases. V was clipped by 0 bases and J by 8 bases; unmatched bases: 14. This CDR3 contains 17 residues. Germline V lookup: CDR1 SGHRS, CDR2 YFSETQ. In DNA form, the CDR3 reads TGCGCCAGCAGCTTGGACTTTCGGGGGGTAGACGTCGATGAGCAGTTCTTC. Protein sequence: CASSLDFRGVDVDEQFF.

This clonotype has a handful of counts. The chain carries TRBV11-2 and TRBJ1-3; 9 positions match TRBD1. Looked up from germline, CDR1 is SGHAT and CDR2 is FQNNGV. J was trimmed by 0 bases and V by 7 bases; bases with no gene match: 16. The CDR3 runs to 19 residues. This CDR3 reads CASTNPRTGAHTSGNTIYF. The DNA for the CDR3 is TGTGCCAGCACCAACCCGAGGACAGGGGCACACACCTCTGGAAACACCATATATTTT.

Only a few counts were recorded for this clonotype. This sequence joins TRBV7-9 and TRBJ2-5; no firm D call. Deletions cut 1 base from V and 1 base from J, with 10 bases between. The CDR3 consists of 15 residues. CDR1 is SEHNR, CDR2 FQNEAQ, per germline (reference sequence). CDR3 protein: CASSLGGSFQETQYF. The CDR3 coding sequence is TGTGCCAGCAGCTTAGGCGGCAGCTTCCAAGAGACCCAGTACTTC.

There are a few counts of this clonotype. This CDR3 is CSVDRVQETQYF. DNA of the CDR3: TGCAGCGTTGACAGGGTTCAAGAGACCCAGTACTTC. This chain uses TRBV29-1 with TRBJ2-5; maybe TRBD1 (5 bases). Germline values: CDR1 SQVTM, CDR2 ANQGSEA. CDR3 length equals 12 residues. V shed 3 bases and J shed 2 bases, with 7 bases lying between them.

This clonotype was observed a few times. V usage is TRBV6-5 and J usage is TRBJ2-2; D unclear. From germline, CDR1 is MNHEY and CDR2 SVGAGI. CDR3 length: 16 amino acids. Trimming pared 0 bases from V and 5 bases from J, leaving 13 bases between. The DNA of the CDR3 is TGTGCCAGCAGTTACTCGAACCAGCCGAGGACCGGGGAGCTGTTTTTT. It yields the protein CASSYSNQPRTGELFF.

The V gene is TRBV28, the J gene TRBJ2-7; 7 nucleotides match TRBD1. Germline V gives CDR1 MDHEN, CDR2 SYDVKM. V was pared by 2 bases and J by 6 bases, with 16 bases of the junction left unmatched. The CDR3 totals 17 residues. The CDR3 here is CASSLNCKAGGLGEQYF. The CDR3 nucleotides read TGTGCCAGCAGTTTAAATTGTAAGGCAGGGGGTCTTGGCGAGCAGTACTTC.

V is TRBV3-1 and J is TRBJ1-6; D remains ambiguous. CDR3 length equals 12 residues. V lost 2 bases to trimming and J lost 11 bases, with 7 bases between them. Germline V gene sequence: CDR1 LGHDT, CDR2 YNNKEL (reference sequence). The CDR3 reads CASSQPTTPLHF. The CDR3 coding sequence is TGTGCCAGCAGCCAACCAACAACACCCCTCCACTTT.

The V call is TRBV5-6, the J call TRBJ2-7; either TRBD1 or TRBD2 may supply D (5 bases each). CDR1 and CDR2 (germline): SGHDT, YYEEEE. This CDR3 has 18 residues. Trimming shortened V by 1 base and J by 5 bases, and 25 bases separated the two germline ends. Written as DNA, the CDR3 is TGTGCCAGCAGCTTGTCAATGATTGGGGGTTCACCGGCGCACGAGCAGTACTTC. Its translation: CASSLSMIGGSPAHEQYF.

Only a few counts were recorded for this clonotype. The chain couples TRBV29-1 to TRBJ2-5; 8 bases match TRBD1. Losses at the gene ends were 7 bases for V and 3 bases for J; bases not matched to a gene: 7. Looked up from germline, CDR1 is SQVTM and CDR2 is ANQGSEA. This CDR3 is built from 13 residues. CDR3 residues: CSADGGQEETQYF. DNA of the CDR3: TGCAGCGCTGACGGGGGACAGGAAGAGACCCAGTACTTC. The whole variable domain, remainder taken from reference TRBV29-1 and TRBJ2-5, is SAVISQKPSRDICQRGTSLTIQCQVDSQVTMMFWYRQQPGQSLTLIATANQGSEATYESGFVIDKFPISRPNLTFSTLTVSNMSPEDSSIYLCSADGGQEETQYFGPGTRLLVL.

The sample holds a few counts of this clonotype. The chain carries TRBV7-9 and TRBJ1-1; no clear D gene. The CDR3 is made up of 14 amino acids. Germline V gene lookup returns CDR1 SEHNR and CDR2 FQNEAQ (reference sequence). V was shortened by 7 bases and J by 1 base, with 13 bases between the two germline ends. The DNA for the CDR3 is TGTGCCAGCACCGCGCCCCCCGGGAACACTGAAGCTTTCTTT. It yields the protein CASTAPPGNTEAFF.

This clonotype turned up a few times. This chain joins TRBV15 and TRBJ2-5; 9 nucleotides line up with TRBD2. V lost 0 bases, J lost 4 bases, and 6 bases stayed unmatched. Germline V gives CDR1 LNHNV, CDR2 YYDKDF (reference sequence). CDR3 length: 16 amino acids. CDR3 in DNA: TGTGCCACCAGCAGAGATCCGGGACTAGCCCTAGAGACCCAGTACTTC. It translates to CATSRDPGLALETQYF.

The chain couples TRBV27 to TRBJ2-2; 9 bases align to TRBD2. The germline gives CDR1 MNHEY, CDR2 SMNVEV (reference sequence). The CDR3 runs to 18 residues. V shed 3 bases and J 5 bases; nucleotides not matched to a gene: 13. CDR3 DNA: TGTGCCAGCAGTTTCTCGCCTAGCGGGACTTCTCATACCGGGGAGCTGTTTTTT. It translates to CASSFSPSGTSHTGELFF.

The chain carries TRBV12-3 or TRBV12-4 and TRBJ2-2, with D perhaps matching TRBD2 (6 bases). The CDR3 loop spans 15 amino acids. V was trimmed by 7 bases and J by 5 bases, leaving 17 bases between them. This chain's CDR3 is CASTPRAGRTGELFF. Written as DNA, the CDR3 is TGTGCCAGCACCCCGCGGGCAGGGAGGACCGGGGAGCTGTTTTTT.

The rearrangement links TRBV7-2 to TRBJ2-7, with TRBD2 identical over 8 bases. Trimming at V came to 5 bases and at J to 2 bases, leaving 11 bases not matched to a gene. The CDR3 extends over 16 amino acids. The germline gives CDR1 SGHTA, CDR2 FQGNSA. The CDR3 is CASSPRAGVGPYEQYF. The CDR3 bases are TGTGCCAGCAGCCCCCGAGCGGGAGTCGGCCCCTACGAGCAGTACTTC.

This clonotype was found a few times. The chain is built from TRBV25-1 and TRBJ2-7, with 9 nucleotides matching TRBD2. V shed 5 bases, J shed 1 base, and the junction held 6 bases outside the gene matches. The CDR3 covers 15 residues. The germline gives CDR1 MGHDK, CDR2 SYGVNS. DNA of the CDR3: TGTGCCAGCAGTAAGGCGGGAGGGGCGTCCTACGAGCAGTACGTC. Its protein product is CASSKAGGASYEQYV.

The gene calls are TRBV5-1 and TRBJ2-5, with 7 bases lining up with TRBD2. The junction had 5 bases not matched to a gene; V was cut back by 3 bases and J by 9 bases. The CDR3 is made up of 12 amino acids. CDR1 and CDR2 from the germline V gene are SGHRS and YFSETQ. The CDR3 region has the DNA TGCGCCAGCAGCTCCAGCGGGACGTCCCAGTACTTC. The encoded protein is CASSSSGTSQYF.

The CDR3 is CASSAAGTTEAFF. The CDR3 DNA follows: TGTGCCAGCAGCGCGGCAGGGACGACTGAAGCTTTCTTT. This chain connects TRBV11-2 to TRBJ1-1; D perhaps matches TRBD1 (5 bases). Germline CDR1 reads SGHAT; CDR2 reads FQNNGV. CDR3 length equals 13 residues. V was trimmed by 5 bases and J by 5 bases, leaving 12 bases between them.

This clonotype was seen at least ten times. The chain uses TRBV20-1 and TRBJ2-3; D remains unclear. Trimming stripped 4 bases from V and 4 bases from J, with 6 bases between. Germline V lookup: CDR1 DFQATT, CDR2 SNEGSKA (reference sequence). The CDR3 runs 11 residues. The CDR3 protein is CSATSPDTQYF. In DNA form, the CDR3 reads TGCAGTGCTACCTCGCCAGATACGCAGTATTTT.